These 10 T cell receptor beta chains were sequenced from one sample in a study of cytomegalovirus exposure and HLA in healthy donors. The data were produced by immunoSEQ multiplex PCR, yet TCRdb's version contains in-frame clones alone and is incomplete. Among about 190,000 clones, around 84% were seen once, and the ten largest hold less than 9%. Sequencing was performed on PBMCs. The receptors were gathered from a man aged 18 to 30 in good health and CMV-seropositive.

V is TRBV11-2 and J is TRBJ2-3; 7 bases fit TRBD1. The trim removed 5 bases at V and 5 bases at J, leaving 10 bases unmatched. Germline V gene data show CDR1 as SGHAT and CDR2 as FQNNGV. The CDR3 loop spans 15 amino acids. Here the CDR3 reads CASSTPGTARDTQYF. The CDR3 DNA reads as TGTGCCAGCAGCACTCCCGGGACAGCCCGAGATACGCAGTATTTT.

The chain combines TRBV27 with TRBJ1-2; D uncertain. CDR1 is MNHEY and CDR2 is SMNVEV in the germline V gene (reference sequence). V lost 6 bases to trimming and J lost 0 bases, with 14 bases between them. There are 15 residues in the CDR3. The CDR3 loop reads CASSLREGSNYGYTF. DNA for the CDR3: TGTGCCAGCAGCCTCCGTGAGGGCTCTAACTATGGCTACACCTTC.

The gene calls are TRBV6-1 and TRBJ2-1; D is possibly TRBD2 (6 bases). Germline V gives CDR1 MNHNS, CDR2 SASEGT. This CDR3 spans 16 amino acids. V shed 3 bases and J shed 8 bases, with 20 bases lying between them. CDR3 in amino acids: CASSDGDFLAIYEQFF. Written as DNA, the CDR3 is TGTGCCAGCAGTGATGGGGACTTCCTGGCCATCTATGAGCAGTTCTTC.

This CDR3 is CASSLAGQSYEQYF. The DNA for the CDR3 is TGTGCCAGCAGCTTAGCCGGACAGTCCTACGAGCAGTACTTC. This chain uses TRBV7-2 with TRBJ2-7; maybe TRBD1 (6 bases). The CDR3 has 14 residues. With 0 bases removed from V and 1 base from J, the gap between germline ends came to 7 bases. Germline V gene data show CDR1 as SGHTA and CDR2 as FQGNSA.

The chain recombines TRBV4-3 with TRBJ2-7, with D possibly matching TRBD2 (6 bases). The CDR3 totals 15 residues. Germline CDR1 and CDR2: LGHNA and YSLEER. Trimming left V 0 bases short and J 5 bases short, with 14 bases between. The CDR3 spells CASSQETGGVDEQYF. In DNA form, the CDR3 reads TGCGCCAGCAGCCAAGAAACAGGAGGGGTCGACGAGCAGTACTTC.

This rearrangement joins TRBV7-2 to TRBJ1-2; tentatively, D is TRBD1 (5 bases). Trimming took 1 base from V and 6 from J, leaving 18 bases between them. The CDR3 contains 16 residues. Germline V gene data show CDR1 as SGHTA and CDR2 as FQGNSA. This CDR3 reads CASSLVYKGAQDGYTF. The DNA of the CDR3 is TGTGCCAGCAGCTTAGTTTACAAAGGGGCGCAAGATGGCTACACCTTC.

The rearrangement joins TRBV20-1 to TRBJ2-1; D unclear. The CDR3 extends over 11 amino acids. Trimming left V 4 bases short and J 6 bases short, with 7 bases between. Per the germline V gene, CDR1 is DFQATT and CDR2 is SNEGSKA (reference sequence). CDR3 sequence reads: CSATNSNEQFF. CDR3 sequence (DNA): TGCAGTGCTACAAATAGCAATGAGCAGTTCTTC.

The rearrangement joins TRBV30 to TRBJ2-7; D may be TRBD1 (6 bases). The V gene's germline CDR1 is GTSNPN and CDR2 SVGIG (reference sequence). The CDR3 runs 13 residues. V was clipped by 4 bases and J by 2 bases, with 12 bases between them. CDR3 residues: CAWNKGDTYEQYF. The CDR3, as DNA: TGTGCCTGGAATAAAGGGGACACCTACGAGCAGTACTTC.

The chain combines TRBV5-1 with TRBJ2-7, with 10 bases matching TRBD1. Germline V gene lookup returns CDR1 SGHRS and CDR2 YFSETQ. This CDR3 is built from 17 residues. The junction had 12 bases not matched to a gene; V was cut back by 4 bases and J by 2 bases. CDR3 nucleotides: TGCGCCAGCAGCCGGGGCACCGGGACAGGGGTAACCTACGAGCAGTACTTC. Its protein is CASSRGTGTGVTYEQYF. The full variable domain, rest sourced from reference TRBV5-1 and TRBJ2-7, is KAGVTQTPRYLIKTRGQQVTLSCSPISGHRSVSWYQQTPGQGLQFLFEYFSETQRNKGNFPGRFSGRQFSNSRSEMNVSTLELGDSALYLCASSRGTGTGVTYEQYFGPGTRLTVT.

This chain links TRBV13 with TRBJ2-7; D is uncertain. The CDR3 is made up of 12 amino acids. Germline CDR1 PRHDT, CDR2 FYEKMQ (reference sequence). Trimming took off 4 bases at V and 4 bases at J, with 8 bases between the two ends. CDR3 residues: CASSSLPYEQYF. The CDR3 coding sequence is TGTGCCAGCAGCTCCCTCCCTTACGAGCAGTACTTC.